Listed here are 4 T cell receptor beta chains from one sample, sequenced in a study of cytomegalovirus exposure and HLA in healthy donors. With 60 Vbeta and 13 Jbeta primers, the PCR was carried out. The data were produced by immunoSEQ multiplex PCR, yet TCRdb's version contains in-frame clones alone and is incomplete. Of some 190,000 clones listed, over 80% were seen once; the top ten hold 1.2% to 1.5%. Sequencing was carried out using PBMCs. Every receptor here comes from a girl aged 5-17 years in good health and CMV-seropositive.

The chain combines TRBV5-1 with TRBJ2-1; 10 nucleotides align to TRBD1. There are 15 residues in the CDR3. CDR1 is SGHRS and CDR2 is YFSETQ in the germline V gene. V lost 4 bases to trimming and J lost 9 bases; unmatched junction nucleotides: 10. The chain's CDR3 is CASSPRQGARGEQFF. The CDR3 coding sequence is TGCGCCAGCAGCCCCCGACAGGGGGCTCGCGGTGAGCAGTTCTTC.

The rearrangement joins TRBV5-1 to TRBJ1-1; D is ambiguous. The V gene's germline CDR1 is SGHRS and CDR2 YFSETQ. The CDR3 runs 16 residues. Between the trimmed V and J ends, which lost 2 bases and 4 bases, there was a span of 18 bases. The chain's CDR3 is CASSFVLGGFTTEAFF. CDR3 coding DNA: TGCGCCAGCAGCTTCGTCCTGGGCGGGTTTACCACTGAAGCTTTCTTT.

This clone was detected once. CDR3 residues: CASRREGSYNEQFF. The CDR3 nucleotides are TGTGCCAGTAGGCGGGAGGGGAGCTACAATGAGCAGTTCTTC. The V and J genes are TRBV19 and TRBJ2-1, with 9 bases that match TRBD2. Germline-derived CDR1 and CDR2 are LNHDA and SQIVND (reference sequence). With V trimmed by 6 bases and J by 3 bases, 3 bases remained unmatched. The CDR3 totals 14 residues.

The rearrangement uses TRBV14 and TRBJ2-7; D is unclear. V lost 3 bases to trimming and J lost 2 bases, with 5 bases between them. Germline V gene lookup returns CDR1 SGHDN and CDR2 FVKESK. The CDR3 totals 12 residues. CDR3 nucleotide sequence: TGTGCCAGCAGCCAGAACACCTACGAGCAGTACTTC. Amino acid sequence: CASSQNTYEQYF.